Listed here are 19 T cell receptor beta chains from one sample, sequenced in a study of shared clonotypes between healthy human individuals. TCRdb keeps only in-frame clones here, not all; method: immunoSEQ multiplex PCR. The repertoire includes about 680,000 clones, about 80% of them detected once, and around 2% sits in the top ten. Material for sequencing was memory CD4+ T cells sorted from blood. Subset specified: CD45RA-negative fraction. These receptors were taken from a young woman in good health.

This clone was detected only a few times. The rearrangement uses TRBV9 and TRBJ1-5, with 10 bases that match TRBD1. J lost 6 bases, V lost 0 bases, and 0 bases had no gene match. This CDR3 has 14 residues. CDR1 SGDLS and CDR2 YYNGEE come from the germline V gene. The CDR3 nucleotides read TGTGCCAGCAGCGTAGGACAGGGGGCTCAGCCCCAGCATTTT. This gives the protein CASSVGQGAQPQHF. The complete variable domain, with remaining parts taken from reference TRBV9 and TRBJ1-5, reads DSGVTQTPKHLITATGQRVTLRCSPRSGDLSVYWYQQSLDQGLQFLIQYYNGEERAKGNILERFSAQQFPDLHSELNLSSLELGDSALYFCASSVGQGAQPQHFGDGTRLSIL.

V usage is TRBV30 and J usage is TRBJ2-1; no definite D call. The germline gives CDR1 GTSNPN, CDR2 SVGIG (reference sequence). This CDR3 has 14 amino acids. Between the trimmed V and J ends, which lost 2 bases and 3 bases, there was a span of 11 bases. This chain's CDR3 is CAWSILGHYNEQFF. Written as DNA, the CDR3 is TGTGCCTGGAGTATTCTTGGCCACTACAATGAGCAGTTCTTC.

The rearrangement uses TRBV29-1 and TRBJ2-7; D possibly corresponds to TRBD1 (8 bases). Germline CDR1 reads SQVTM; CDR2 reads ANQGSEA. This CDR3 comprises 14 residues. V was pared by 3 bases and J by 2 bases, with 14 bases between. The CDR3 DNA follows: TGCAGCGTTGATGGTACAGGGGGGGCCTACGAGCAGTACTTC. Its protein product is CSVDGTGGAYEQYF.

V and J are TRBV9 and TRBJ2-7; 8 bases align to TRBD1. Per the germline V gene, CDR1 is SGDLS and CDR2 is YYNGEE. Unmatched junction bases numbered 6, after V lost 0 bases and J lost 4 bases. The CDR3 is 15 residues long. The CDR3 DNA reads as TGTGCCAGCAGCGTAGCTACAGGGGGTCAGTACGAGCAGTACTTC. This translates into CASSVATGGQYEQYF.

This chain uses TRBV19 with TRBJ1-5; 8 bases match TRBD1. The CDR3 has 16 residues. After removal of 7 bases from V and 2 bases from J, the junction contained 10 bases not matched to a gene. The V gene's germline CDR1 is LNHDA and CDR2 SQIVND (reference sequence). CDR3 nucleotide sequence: TGTGCCAGTACTGACCCCGGGACAGGCCGCAATCAGCCCCAGCATTTT. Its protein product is CASTDPGTGRNQPQHF.

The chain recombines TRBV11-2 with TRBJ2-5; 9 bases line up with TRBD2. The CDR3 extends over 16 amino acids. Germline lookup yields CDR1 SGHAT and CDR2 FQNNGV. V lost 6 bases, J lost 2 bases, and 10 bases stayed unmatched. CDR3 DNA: TGTGCCAGCAGGAATTACGACACTAGCGGGCAAGAGACCCAGTACTTC. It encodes CASRNYDTSGQETQYF.

In DNA, the CDR3 is TGCGCCAGCAGCCAGATCTTACTCGGGACGGCTGCGTACACCATATATTTT. The encoded protein is CASSQILLGTAAYTIYF. J is TRBJ1-3 and V is TRBV4-1; D might be TRBD1 (5 bases). Trimming shortened V by 3 bases and J by 8 bases, and 23 bases separated the two germline ends. Germline V gene lookup returns CDR1 MGHRA and CDR2 YSYEKL. This CDR3 is 17 amino acids long.

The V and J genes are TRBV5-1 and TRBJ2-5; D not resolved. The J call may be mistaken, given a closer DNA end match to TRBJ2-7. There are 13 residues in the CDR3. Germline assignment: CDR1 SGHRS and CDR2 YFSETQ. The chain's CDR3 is CASSLVDGLEQYF. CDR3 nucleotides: TGCGCCAGCAGCTTGGTTGACGGGCTCGAGCAGTACTTC.

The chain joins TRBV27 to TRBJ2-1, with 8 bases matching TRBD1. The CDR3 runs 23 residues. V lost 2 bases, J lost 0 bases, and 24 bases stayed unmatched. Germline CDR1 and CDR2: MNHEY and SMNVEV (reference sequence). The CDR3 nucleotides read TGTGCCAGCAGTTTAACCCCCCCTTATTGGTCGAGACAGGGGTGGAGCTCCTACAATGAGCAGTTCTTC. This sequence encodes CASSLTPPYWSRQGWSSYNEQFF.

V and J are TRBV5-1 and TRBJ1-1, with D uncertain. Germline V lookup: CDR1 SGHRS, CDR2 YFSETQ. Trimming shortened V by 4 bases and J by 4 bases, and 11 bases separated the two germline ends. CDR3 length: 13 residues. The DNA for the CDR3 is TGCGCCAGCAGCCCAGACGGGAGCACTGAAGCTTTCTTT. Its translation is CASSPDGSTEAFF.

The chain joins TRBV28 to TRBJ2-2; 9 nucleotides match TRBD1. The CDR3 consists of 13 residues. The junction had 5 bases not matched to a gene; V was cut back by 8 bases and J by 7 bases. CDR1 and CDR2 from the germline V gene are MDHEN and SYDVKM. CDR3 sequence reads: CASLTGGSGELFF. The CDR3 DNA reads TGTGCCAGCTTGACAGGGGGAAGCGGGGAGCTGTTTTTT.

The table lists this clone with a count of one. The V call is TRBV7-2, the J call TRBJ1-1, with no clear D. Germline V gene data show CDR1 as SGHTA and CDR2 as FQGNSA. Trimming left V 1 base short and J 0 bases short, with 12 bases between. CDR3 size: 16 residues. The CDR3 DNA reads TGTGCCAGCAGCTTAGGGGCCCTTATCGTGAACACTGAAGCTTTCTTT. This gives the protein CASSLGALIVNTEAFF.

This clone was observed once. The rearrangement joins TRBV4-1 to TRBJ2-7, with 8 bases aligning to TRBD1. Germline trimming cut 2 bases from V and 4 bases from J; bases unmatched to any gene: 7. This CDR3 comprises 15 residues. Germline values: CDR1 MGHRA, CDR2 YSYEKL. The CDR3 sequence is CASSQHWTGLYEQYF. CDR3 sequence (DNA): TGCGCCAGCAGCCAACATTGGACAGGGTTGTACGAGCAGTACTTC.

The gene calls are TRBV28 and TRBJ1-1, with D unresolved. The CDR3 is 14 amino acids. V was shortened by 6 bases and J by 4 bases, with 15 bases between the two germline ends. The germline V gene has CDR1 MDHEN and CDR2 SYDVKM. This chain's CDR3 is CASREDPGITEAFF. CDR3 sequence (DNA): TGTGCCAGCAGAGAAGACCCGGGCATCACTGAAGCTTTCTTT. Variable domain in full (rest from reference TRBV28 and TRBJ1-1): DVKVTQSSRYLVKRTGEKVFLECVQDMDHENMFWYRQDPGLGLRLIYFSYDVKMKEKGDIPEGYSVSREKKERFSLILESASTNQTSMYLCASREDPGITEAFFGQGTRLTVV.

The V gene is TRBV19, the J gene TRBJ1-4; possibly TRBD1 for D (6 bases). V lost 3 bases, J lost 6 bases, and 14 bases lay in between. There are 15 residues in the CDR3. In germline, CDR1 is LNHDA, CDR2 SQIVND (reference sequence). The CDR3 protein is CASSMGLKGDEKLFF. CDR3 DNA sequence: TGTGCCAGTAGTATGGGGCTGAAGGGGGATGAAAAACTGTTTTTT.

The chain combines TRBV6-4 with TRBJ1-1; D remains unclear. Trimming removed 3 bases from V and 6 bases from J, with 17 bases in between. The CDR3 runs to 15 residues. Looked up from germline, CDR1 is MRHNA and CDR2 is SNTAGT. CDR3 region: CASSDEGGSVAEAFF. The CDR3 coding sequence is TGTGCCAGCAGTGATGAAGGAGGTTCTGTCGCTGAAGCTTTCTTT.

The CDR3 is CATSRSGRPETQYF. The CDR3 DNA is TGTGCCACCAGCAGGAGCGGGAGGCCAGAGACCCAGTACTTC. The chain recombines TRBV15 with TRBJ2-5; 9 nucleotides align to TRBD2. The CDR3 spans 14 residues. Germline values: CDR1 LNHNV, CDR2 YYDKDF (reference sequence). With 3 bases clipped from V and 4 bases from J, the junction kept 3 bases outside the gene matches.

CDR3 sequence: CASSHDAGTSGNEQFF. The CDR3 DNA sequence: TGTGCCAGCAGCCACGACGCCGGGACTAGCGGCAATGAGCAGTTCTTC. The chain links TRBV4-2 to TRBJ2-1; 11 bases line up with TRBD2. Germline V gene data show CDR1 as LGHNA and CDR2 as YNFKEQ. CDR3 length equals 16 residues. The junction had 7 bases not matched to a gene; V was cut back by 3 bases and J by 6 bases.

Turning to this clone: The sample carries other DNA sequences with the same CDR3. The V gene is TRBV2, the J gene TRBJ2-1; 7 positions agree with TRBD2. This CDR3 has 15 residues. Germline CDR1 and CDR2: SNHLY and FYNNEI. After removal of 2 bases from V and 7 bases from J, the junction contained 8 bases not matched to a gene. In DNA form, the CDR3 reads TGTGCCAGCAGTGAACGGGCTAGCGGACCGAATGAGCAGTTCTTC. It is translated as CASSERASGPNEQFF.